This TCR beta chain was profiled in a study of T cell responses to AZD1222 COVID-19 vaccine. Study observations and caveats: Of spike-specific TCRs, nearly half reportedly target regions left unmutated in variants. Recipients of two AZD1222 doses showed rising Spike-specific TCR breadth and depth. Donors in the cohort were predominantly white British and more often female, and clonal diversity was possibly underestimated. At 160-218 and 743-854, vaccine-associated CD4 TCRs were dominant, and they spanned spike.

Measured with immunoSEQ multiplex PCR; TCRdb has only the in-frame clones, and not every one. The sample contains some 120,000 clones, 84% of which appear only once. A word on this clone: The antigen remains undetermined.

Germline CDR1 and CDR2: MDHEN and SYDVKM. The CDR3 consists of 14 residues. Trimming cost V 7 bases and J 8 bases, with 17 bases left between them. The chain employs TRBV28 and TRBJ1-4; possible D gene TRBD1, 6 bases. This TCR was sampled from an adult in good health. Sequencing was performed on peripheral blood, taken on day 0 of AZD1222 vaccination. The chain's CDR3 is CASKITGSAEKLFF. For the CDR3, the DNA is TGTGCCAGCAAAATCACAGGGTCGGCAGAAAAACTGTTTTTT.